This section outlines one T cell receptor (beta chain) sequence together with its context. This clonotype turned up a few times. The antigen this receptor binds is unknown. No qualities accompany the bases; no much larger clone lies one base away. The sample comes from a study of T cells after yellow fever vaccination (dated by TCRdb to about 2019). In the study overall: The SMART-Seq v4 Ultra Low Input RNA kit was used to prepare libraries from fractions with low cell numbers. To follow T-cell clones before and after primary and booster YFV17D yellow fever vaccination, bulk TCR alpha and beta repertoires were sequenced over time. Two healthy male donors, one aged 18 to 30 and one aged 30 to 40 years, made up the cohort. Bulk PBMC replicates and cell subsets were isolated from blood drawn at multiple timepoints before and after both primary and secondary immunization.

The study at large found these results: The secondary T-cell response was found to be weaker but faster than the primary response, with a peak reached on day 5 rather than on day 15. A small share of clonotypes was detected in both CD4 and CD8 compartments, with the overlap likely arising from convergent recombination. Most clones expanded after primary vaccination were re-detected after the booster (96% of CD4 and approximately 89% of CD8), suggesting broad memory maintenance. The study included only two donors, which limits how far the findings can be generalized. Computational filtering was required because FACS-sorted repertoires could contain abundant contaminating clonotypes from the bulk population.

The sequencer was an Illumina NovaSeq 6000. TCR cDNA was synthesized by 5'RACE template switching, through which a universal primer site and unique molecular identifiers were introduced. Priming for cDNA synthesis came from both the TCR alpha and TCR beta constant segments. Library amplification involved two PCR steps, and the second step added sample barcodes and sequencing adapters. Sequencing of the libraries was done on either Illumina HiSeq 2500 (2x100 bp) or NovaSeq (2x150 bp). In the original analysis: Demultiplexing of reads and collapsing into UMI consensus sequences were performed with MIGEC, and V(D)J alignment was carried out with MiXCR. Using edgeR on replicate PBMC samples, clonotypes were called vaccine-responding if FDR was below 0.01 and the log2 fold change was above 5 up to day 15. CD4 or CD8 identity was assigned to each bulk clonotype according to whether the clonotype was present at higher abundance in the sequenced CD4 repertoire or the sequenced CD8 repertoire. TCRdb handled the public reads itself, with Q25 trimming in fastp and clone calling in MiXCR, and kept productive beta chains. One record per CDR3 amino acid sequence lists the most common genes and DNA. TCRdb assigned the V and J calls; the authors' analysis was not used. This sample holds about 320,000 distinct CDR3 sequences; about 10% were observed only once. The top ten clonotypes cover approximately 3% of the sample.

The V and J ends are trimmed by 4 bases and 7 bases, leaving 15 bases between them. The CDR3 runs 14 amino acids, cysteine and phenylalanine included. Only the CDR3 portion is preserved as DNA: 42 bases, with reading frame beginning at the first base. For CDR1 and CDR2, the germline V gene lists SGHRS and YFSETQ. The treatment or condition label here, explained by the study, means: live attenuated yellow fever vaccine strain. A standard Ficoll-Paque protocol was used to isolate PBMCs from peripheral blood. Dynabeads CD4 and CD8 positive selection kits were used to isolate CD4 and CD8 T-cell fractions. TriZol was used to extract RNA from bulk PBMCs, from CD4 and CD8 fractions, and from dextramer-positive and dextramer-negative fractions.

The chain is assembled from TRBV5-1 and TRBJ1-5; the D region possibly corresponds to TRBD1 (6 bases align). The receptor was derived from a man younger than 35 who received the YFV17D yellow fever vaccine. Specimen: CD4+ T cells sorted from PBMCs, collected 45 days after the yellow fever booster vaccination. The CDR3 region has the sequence CASSEGGGNQPQHF. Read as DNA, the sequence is TGCGCCAGCAGCGAAGGAGGGGGGAACCAGCCCCAGCATTTT.